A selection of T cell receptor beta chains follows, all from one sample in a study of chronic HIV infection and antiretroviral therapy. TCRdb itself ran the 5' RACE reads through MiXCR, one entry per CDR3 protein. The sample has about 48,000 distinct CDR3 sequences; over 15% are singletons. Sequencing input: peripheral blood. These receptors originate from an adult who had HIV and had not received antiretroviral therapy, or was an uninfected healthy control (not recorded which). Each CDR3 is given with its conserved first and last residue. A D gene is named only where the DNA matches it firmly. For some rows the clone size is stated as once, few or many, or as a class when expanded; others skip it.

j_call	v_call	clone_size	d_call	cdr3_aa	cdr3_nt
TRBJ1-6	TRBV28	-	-	CASIMGGQGMNSPLHF	TGTGCCAGCATTATGGGGGGCCAGGGAATGAATTCACCCCTCCACTTT
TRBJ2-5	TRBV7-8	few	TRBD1	CASSLATGTGGQTQYF	TGTGCCAGCAGCTTAGCTACCGGGACAGGGGGGCAGACCCAGTACTTC
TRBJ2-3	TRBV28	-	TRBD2	CASSLRREGSRNTQYF	TGTGCCAGCAGTTTACGGCGGGAGGGATCGAGAAATACGCAGTATTTT
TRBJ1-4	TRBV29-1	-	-	CSVGDLKDEKLFF	TGCAGCGTCGGGGACCTAAAGGATGAAAAACTGTTTTTT
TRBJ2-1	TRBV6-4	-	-	CASSDSSAQFF	TGTGCCAGCAGTGACTCTAGCGCCCAGTTCTTC
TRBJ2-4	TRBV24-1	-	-	CATSESGPRAKNIQYF	TGTGCCACCAGTGAGTCCGGACCGAGGGCCAAAAACATTCAGTACTTC
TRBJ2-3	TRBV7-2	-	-	CASSTVGADTQYF	TGTGCCAGCAGCACCGTCGGGGCAGATACGCAGTATTTT
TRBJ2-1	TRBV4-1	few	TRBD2	CASSRILAGTRSYNEQFF	TGCGCCAGCAGCCGCATCCTAGCGGGAACTCGCTCCTACAATGAGCAGTTCTTC
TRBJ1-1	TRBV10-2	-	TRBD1	CASSDIQGAMNTEAFF	TGCGCCAGCAGTGATATACAGGGGGCAATGAACACTGAAGCTTTCTTT
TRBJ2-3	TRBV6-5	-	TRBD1	CASSSLIMSGGFTDTQYF	TGTGCCAGCAGTTCCCTTATAATGTCAGGGGGATTCACAGATACGCAGTATTTT
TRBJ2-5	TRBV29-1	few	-	CSVAIGETQYF	TGCAGCGTTGCGATAGGGGAGACCCAGTACTTC
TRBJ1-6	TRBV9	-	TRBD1	CASSVGGQGVNSPLHF	TGTGCCAGCAGCGTAGGGGGACAGGGTGTCAATTCACCCCTCCACTTT
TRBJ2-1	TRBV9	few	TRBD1	CASSGSYRGVSYNEQFF	TGTGCCAGCAGCGGGTCCTACAGGGGAGTCTCCTACAATGAGCAGTTCTTC
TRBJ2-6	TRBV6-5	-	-	CASTSAGRAGANVLTF	TGTGCCAGCACCTCCGCAGGTAGAGCTGGGGCCAACGTCCTGACTTTC
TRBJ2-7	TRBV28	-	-	CASSFGSYEQYF	TGTGCCAGTAGCTTCGGGAGCTACGAGCAGTACTTC
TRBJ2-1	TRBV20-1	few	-	CSATGDSYYNEQFF	TGCAGTGCTACGGGGGACTCATACTACAATGAGCAGTTCTTC
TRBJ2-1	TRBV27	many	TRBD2	CASSLGTSGRYNEQFF	TGTGCCAGCAGTTTAGGGACTAGCGGGAGGTACAATGAGCAGTTCTTC
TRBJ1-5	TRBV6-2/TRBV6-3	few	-	CASSYFGTTSYSNQPQHF	TGTGCCAGCAGTTATTTTGGGACTACATCCTATAGCAATCAGCCCCAGCATTTT
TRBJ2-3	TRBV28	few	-	CASSFVGDWTRQRTDTQYF	TGTGCCAGCAGTTTTGTGGGAGACTGGACCAGACAACGCACAGATACGCAGTATTTT
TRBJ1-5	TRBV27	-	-	CASSLWGQPQHF	TGTGCCAGCAGTTTATGGGGACAGCCCCAGCATTTT
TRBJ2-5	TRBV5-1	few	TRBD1	CASSWTGAETQYF	TGCGCCAGCAGCTGGACAGGGGCCGAGACCCAGTACTTC
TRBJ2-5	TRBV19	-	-	CASSIQRQETQYF	TGTGCCAGTAGTATCCAGCGGCAAGAGACCCAGTACTTC
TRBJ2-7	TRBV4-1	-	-	CASSQWRDTRYYEQYF	TGCGCCAGCAGCCAATGGCGGGACACCCGTTACTACGAGCAGTACTTC
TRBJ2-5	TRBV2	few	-	CASIEGQGTQYF	TGTGCCAGCATAGAGGGACAAGGGACCCAGTACTTC
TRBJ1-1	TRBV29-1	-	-	CSVEGLMNTEAFF	TGCAGCGTTGAAGGACTCATGAACACTGAAGCTTTCTTT
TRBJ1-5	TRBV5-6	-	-	CASSPTGERQPQHF	TGTGCCAGCAGCCCGACGGGGGAAAGGCAGCCCCAGCATTTT
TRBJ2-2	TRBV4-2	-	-	CASSQTTSGTPTGELFF	TGTGCCAGCAGCCAAACTACCTCCGGGACACCGACCGGGGAGCTGTTTTTT
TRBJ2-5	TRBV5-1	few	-	CASSSNGETQYF	TGCGCCAGCAGCTCCAACGGGGAGACCCAGTACTTC
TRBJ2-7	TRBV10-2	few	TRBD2	CASRPAGEYEQYF	TGCGCCAGCAGACCCGCGGGGGAATACGAGCAGTACTTC
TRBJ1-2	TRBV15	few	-	CATSRDDAYGYTF	TGTGCCACCAGCAGAGACGACGCTTATGGCTACACCTTC
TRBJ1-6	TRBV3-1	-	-	CASSQDKGVVNSPLHF	TGTGCCAGCAGCCAAGATAAAGGTGTAGTTAATTCACCCCTCCACTTT
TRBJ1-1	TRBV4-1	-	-	CASSQPPRTVRANTEAFF	TGCGCCAGCAGCCAACCCCCCAGGACTGTCCGGGCGAACACTGAAGCTTTCTTT
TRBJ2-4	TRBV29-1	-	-	CSAAGIDKNIQYF	TGCAGCGCTGCAGGGATAGACAAAAACATTCAGTACTTC
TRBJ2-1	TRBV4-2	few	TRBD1	CASSQVDRAGNEQFF	TGTGCCAGCAGCCAGGTTGACAGGGCAGGGAATGAGCAGTTCTTC
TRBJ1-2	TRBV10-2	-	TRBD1	CASSEGQGIIYGYTF	TGCGCCAGCAGTGAAGGACAGGGAATCATATATGGCTACACCTTC
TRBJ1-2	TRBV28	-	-	CASSFSRAPGQPRRGYTF	TGTGCCAGCAGTTTTTCAAGGGCCCCCGGCCAACCCCGGCGGGGCTACACCTTC
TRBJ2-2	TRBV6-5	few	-	CASSYVLVGELFF	TGTGCCAGCAGTTACGTATTAGTCGGGGAGCTGTTTTTT
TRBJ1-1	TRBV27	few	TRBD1	CASSFWDRGRGTEAFF	TGTGCCAGCAGTTTTTGGGACAGGGGGCGGGGGACTGAAGCTTTCTTT
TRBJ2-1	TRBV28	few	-	CASSFQDAYNEQFF	TGTGCCAGCAGTTTCCAGGACGCCTACAATGAGCAGTTCTTC
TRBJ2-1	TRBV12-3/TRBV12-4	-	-	CASSFRASHVEQFF	TGTGCCAGCAGTTTTCGGGCTAGCCACGTTGAGCAGTTCTTC
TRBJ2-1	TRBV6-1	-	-	CASRYSGAYNEQFF	TGTGCCAGCAGATATAGCGGAGCCTACAATGAGCAGTTCTTC
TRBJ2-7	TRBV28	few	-	CASSLDRGTPYEQYF	TGTGCCAGCAGTTTAGATCGCGGAACTCCCTACGAGCAGTACTTC
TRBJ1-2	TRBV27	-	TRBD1	CASSSSTGKSDYGYTF	TGTGCCAGCAGCTCTTCGACAGGGAAGTCAGACTATGGCTACACCTTC
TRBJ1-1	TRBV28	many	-	CASRQLTDMGNTEAFF	TGTGCCAGCAGACAACTGACAGACATGGGGAACACTGAAGCTTTCTTT
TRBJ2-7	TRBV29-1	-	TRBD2	CSVEAGGGEQYF	TGCAGCGTTGAGGCGGGCGGGGGAGAGCAGTACTTC
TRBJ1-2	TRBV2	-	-	CASSAGAGVVYGYTF	TGTGCCAGCAGTGCAGGAGCGGGGGTGGTCTATGGCTACACCTTC
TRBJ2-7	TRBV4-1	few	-	CASSQERRRGLSYEQYF	TGCGCCAGCAGCCAAGAGCGTAGGAGGGGACTTTCCTACGAGCAGTACTTC
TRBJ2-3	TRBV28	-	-	CASTQADTQYF	TGTGCCAGCACCCAAGCAGATACGCAGTATTTT
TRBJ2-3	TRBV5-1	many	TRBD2	CASSPALAGREPTDTQYF	TGCGCCAGCAGCCCCGCCCTAGCGGGCCGAGAGCCCACAGATACGCAGTATTTT
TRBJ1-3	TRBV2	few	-	CASSGRSSGNTIYF	TGTGCCAGCTCAGGGAGAAGCTCTGGAAACACCATATATTTT
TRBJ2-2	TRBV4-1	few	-	CASSLGPRGTGELFF	TGCGCCAGCAGCCTAGGGCCCAGAGGTACCGGGGAGCTGTTTTTT
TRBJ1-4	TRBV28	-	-	CASSCRPGGDEKLFF	TGTGCCAGCAGTTGCCGACCGGGGGGGGATGAAAAACTGTTTTTT
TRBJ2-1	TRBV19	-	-	CASNRVGYNEQFF	TGTGCCAGTAACCGGGTTGGGTACAATGAGCAGTTCTTC